Listed here is a single T cell receptor (beta chain). Its antigen remains unidentified. This entry belongs to a study of graft-versus-host responses after intestinal transplantation. Measured with immunoSEQ multiplex PCR; TCRdb has only the in-frame clones, and not every one. Of some 45,000 clones in the sample, 85% to 95% were seen once. General study results and limits: Recipient marrow contained GvH clones, some of which appeared first in ileum or blood. Some patients had graft-donor T cell macrochimerism, and their allografts showed high graft-versus-host to host-versus-graft clonal ratios.

The TCR was taken from a human patient who received an intestinal transplant, so some T cells may come from the graft donor. This specimen consisted of PBMCs, obtained around 48 weeks after intestinal transplant.

The CDR3 DNA sequence: TGTGCCAGCAGCCTAGGGGTCCCCGTTGCTGACCTCCACTTT. This translates into CASSLGVPVADLHF. The chain joins TRBV6-1 to TRBJ1-6; D may be TRBD1 (5 bases). The CDR3 loop spans 14 amino acids. Germline assignment: CDR1 MNHNS and CDR2 SASEGT. V gave up 6 bases and J gave up 15 bases, with 21 bases separating them.